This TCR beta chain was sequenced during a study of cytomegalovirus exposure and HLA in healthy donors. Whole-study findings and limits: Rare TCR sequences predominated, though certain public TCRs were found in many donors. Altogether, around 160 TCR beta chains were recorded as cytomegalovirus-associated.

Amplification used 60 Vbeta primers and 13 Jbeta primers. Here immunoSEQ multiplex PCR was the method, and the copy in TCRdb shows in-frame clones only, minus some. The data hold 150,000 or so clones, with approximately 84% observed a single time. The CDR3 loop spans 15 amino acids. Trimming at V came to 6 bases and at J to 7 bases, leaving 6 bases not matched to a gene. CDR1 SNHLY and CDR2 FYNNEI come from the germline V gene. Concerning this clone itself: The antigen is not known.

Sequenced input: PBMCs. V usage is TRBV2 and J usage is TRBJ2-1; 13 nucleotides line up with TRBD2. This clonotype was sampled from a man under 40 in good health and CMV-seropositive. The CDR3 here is CASRLAGGPGNEQFF. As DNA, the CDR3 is TGTGCCAGCAGACTAGCGGGAGGGCCGGGGAATGAGCAGTTCTTC.